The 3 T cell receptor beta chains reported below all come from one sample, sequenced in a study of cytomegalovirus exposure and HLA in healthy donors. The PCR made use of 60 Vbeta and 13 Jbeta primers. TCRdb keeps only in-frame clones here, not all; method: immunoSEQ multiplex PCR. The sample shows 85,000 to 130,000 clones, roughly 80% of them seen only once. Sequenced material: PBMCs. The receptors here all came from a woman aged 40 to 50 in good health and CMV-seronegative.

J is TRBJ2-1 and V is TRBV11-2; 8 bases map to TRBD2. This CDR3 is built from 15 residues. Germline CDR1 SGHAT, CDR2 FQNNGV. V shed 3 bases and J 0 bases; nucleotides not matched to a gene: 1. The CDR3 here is CASSFSGNSYNEQFF. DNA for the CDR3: TGTGCCAGCAGCTTTAGCGGGAACTCCTACAATGAGCAGTTCTTC.

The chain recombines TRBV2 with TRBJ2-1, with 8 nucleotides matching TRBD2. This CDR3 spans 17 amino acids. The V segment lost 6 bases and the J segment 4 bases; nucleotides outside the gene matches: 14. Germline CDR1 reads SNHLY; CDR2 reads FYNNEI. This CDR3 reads CASRYGSGVKIYNEQFF. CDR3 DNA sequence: TGTGCCAGCAGGTATGGTAGCGGGGTGAAGATTTACAATGAGCAGTTCTTC.

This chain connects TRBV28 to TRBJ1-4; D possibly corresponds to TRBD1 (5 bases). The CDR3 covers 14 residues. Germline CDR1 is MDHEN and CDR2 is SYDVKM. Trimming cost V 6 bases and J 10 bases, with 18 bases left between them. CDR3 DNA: TGTGCCAGCAGGGGAACAGGTTATCGTGGAAAACTGTTTTTT. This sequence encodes CASRGTGYRGKLFF. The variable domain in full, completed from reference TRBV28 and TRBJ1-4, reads DVKVTQSSRYLVKRTGEKVFLECVQDMDHENMFWYRQDPGLGLRLIYFSYDVKMKEKGDIPEGYSVSREKKERFSLILESASTNQTSMYLCASRGTGYRGKLFFGSGTQLSVL.